The source of this TCR beta chain is a study of T cell repertoires in cytomegalovirus infection. Study details: Through public TCR beta signatures, both CMV infection and matching HLA type were indicated. Points from the study as a whole: Clonotypes of TCR beta that were HLA-C-restricted and CMV-specific dominated the ex vivo response.

This clonotype was recorded at least ten times. Its antigen is unidentified. The V and J ends lost 4 bases and 4 bases respectively, with 16 bases between them. Germline V gives CDR1 SGHVS, CDR2 FQNEAQ. This CDR3 is 15 amino acids long. TCRdb used MiXCR to reprocess the reads, holding one entry per CDR3 protein. Counted here are 650,000 to 900,000 distinct CDR3 sequences, 30% to 35% occurring once; the ten biggest clones make up around 11%. The source material was cultured CD8+ T cells from PBMCs, sampled from culture after CMV antigen stimulation. The chain links TRBV7-8 to TRBJ1-2; D perhaps matches TRBD1 (5 bases). The TCR was taken from a human donor in good health (CMV status not recorded). Some clones in this sample may be carry-over from other donors' samples. The CDR3 coding sequence is TGTGCCAGCAGCTCATCCGACAGAACTCTCTATGGCTACACCTTC. This sequence encodes CASSSSDRTLYGYTF.